Following are 29 T cell receptor beta chains from one sample sequenced in a study of OX40 agonist ivuxolimab in advanced cancers. Profiled with immunoSEQ multiplex PCR; TCRdb holds only in-frame clones, not every one. The sample records under 50,000 clones, roughly 79% being singletons. The sample consisted of CD4+ or CD8+ T cells sorted from blood, taken in a trial of the OX40 agonist ivuxolimab. Receptor source: an adult with an advanced solid tumor such as melanoma, head and neck, liver or kidney cancer.

For this clone: Other DNA sequences in this sample translate to the same CDR3. The V and J genes are TRBV7-9 and TRBJ1-1; D unresolved. V lost 3 bases to trimming and J lost 0 bases, with 2 bases between them. The CDR3 covers 12 residues. CDR1 is SEHNR, CDR2 FQNEAQ, per germline (reference sequence). The CDR3 protein is CASSLVNTEAFF. The CDR3 nucleotides are TGTGCCAGCAGCTTGGTGAACACTGAAGCTTTCTTT.

J is TRBJ1-5 and V is TRBV4-1; TRBD1 is a possible D gene (6 bases). Per germline, CDR1 MGHRA and CDR2 YSYEKL. The ends were cut back, 0 bases at V and 7 bases at J, with 10 bases in the middle. This CDR3 is 14 amino acids long. The CDR3 loop reads CASSQDAGDQPQHF. The CDR3, as DNA: TGCGCCAGCAGCCAAGATGCAGGGGACCAGCCCCAGCATTTT.

The chain has TRBV18 and TRBJ2-1, with 10 bases fitting TRBD2. The CDR3 length is 14 residues. Germline V lookup: CDR1 KGHSH, CDR2 LQKENI. V lost 4 bases to trimming and J lost 5 bases; unmatched junction nucleotides: 2. The CDR3: CASSRTSGDNEQFF. CDR3 DNA: TGTGCCAGCTCACGGACTAGCGGTGACAATGAGCAGTTCTTC.

Only a few counts were recorded for this clone. The chain has TRBV19 and TRBJ2-2, with D tentatively TRBD1 (6 bases). From germline, CDR1 is LNHDA and CDR2 SQIVND (reference sequence). CDR3 length: 15 residues. V was clipped by 7 bases and J by 3 bases, with 15 bases between them. CDR3 residues: CASTARTAYTGELFF. In nucleotides, the CDR3 is TGTGCCAGTACCGCCAGGACAGCGTACACCGGGGAGCTGTTTTTT.

This clone was seen a single time. The chain couples TRBV29-1 to TRBJ1-1, with 7 bases that match TRBD1. Germline CDR1 is SQVTM and CDR2 is ANQGSEA. The junction had 12 bases not matched to a gene; V was cut back by 7 bases and J by 4 bases. The CDR3 sequence is 14 residues long. The DNA of the CDR3 is TGCAGCGCCCGGGTAGGGGGCGGGGGCACTGAAGCTTTCTTT. It encodes CSARVGGGGTEAFF.

This clone was seen more than once but under ten times. The rearrangement joins TRBV30 to TRBJ2-2; tentatively, D is TRBD2 (6 bases). The germline CDR1 and CDR2 sequences are GTSNPN and SVGIG (reference sequence). The V and J ends lost 1 base and 6 bases respectively, with 12 bases between them. The CDR3 runs to 14 residues. This CDR3 reads CAWSGPGGAGELFF. The CDR3 DNA sequence: TGTGCCTGGAGTGGCCCCGGCGGGGCCGGGGAGCTGTTTTTT.

The chain is built from TRBV6-5 and TRBJ2-2, with D unresolved. This CDR3 has 14 amino acids. The ends were cut back, 2 bases at V and 3 bases at J, with 7 bases in the middle. CDR1 MNHEY and CDR2 SVGAGI come from the germline V gene. CDR3 loop: CASSYDTYTGELFF. The CDR3 region has the DNA TGTGCCAGCAGTTACGACACCTACACCGGGGAGCTGTTTTTT.

The chain employs TRBV14 and TRBJ1-5, with D uncertain. The CDR3 sequence is 13 residues long. Germline V lookup: CDR1 SGHDN, CDR2 FVKESK. V shed 1 base and J shed 3 bases, with 4 bases lying between them. In nucleotides, the CDR3 is TGTGCCAGCAGCCAAGGTTTCAATCAGCCCCAGCATTTT. This codes for CASSQGFNQPQHF. The variable domain in full, completed from reference TRBV14 and TRBJ1-5, reads EAGVTQFPSHSVIEKGQTVTLRCDPISGHDNLYWYRRVMGKEIKFLLHFVKESKQDESGMPNNRFLAERTGGTYSTLKVQPAELEDSGVYFCASSQGFNQPQHFGDGTRLSIL.

This sequence joins TRBV6-1 and TRBJ2-5; 13 positions agree with TRBD2. The J call may be mistaken, given a closer DNA end match to TRBJ2-7. CDR1 is MNHNS, CDR2 SASEGT, per germline. The CDR3 has 14 amino acids. The CDR3 nucleotides are TGTGCCAGCAGTGGGGGACTAGCGGGGTACGAGCAGTACTTC. It is translated as CASSGGLAGYEQYF.

This chain uses TRBV5-4 with TRBJ1-1; D might be TRBD1 (5 bases). The CDR3 is made up of 15 amino acids. The V end lost 3 bases, the J end lost 0 bases, and 12 bases lay between the germline ends. Germline V lookup: CDR1 SGHNT, CDR2 YYREEE (reference sequence). The DNA for the CDR3 is TGTGCCAGCAGCTCCGGGGGGGGTCTGAACACTGAAGCTTTCTTT. Protein product: CASSSGGGLNTEAFF.

This chain links TRBV9 with TRBJ2-5; 7 bases are shared with TRBD2. V trimming: 3 bases; J trimming: 0 bases; junction bases outside the gene matches: 14. Germline CDR1 reads SGDLS; CDR2 reads YYNGEE. CDR3 size: 18 residues. The CDR3 here is CASSGGTNYFAYQETQYF. In nucleotides, the CDR3 is TGTGCCAGCAGCGGGGGGACTAACTACTTCGCGTACCAAGAGACCCAGTACTTC.

V gene TRBV16 combines with J gene TRBJ2-1; D ambiguous. The V and J ends lost 2 bases and 5 bases respectively, with 10 bases between them. Germline V gene sequence: CDR1 KGHSY, CDR2 FQNENV. This CDR3 spans 14 amino acids. Written as DNA, the CDR3 is TGTGCCAGCAGCCAAACGCAGGAGAACAATGAGCAGTTCTTC. Translated: CASSQTQENNEQFF.

The chain employs TRBV29-1 and TRBJ2-3; 11 positions agree with TRBD1. With 5 bases clipped from V and 4 bases from J, the junction kept 5 bases outside the gene matches. The CDR3 runs 14 residues. The germline V gene encodes CDR1 SQVTM and CDR2 ANQGSEA. CDR3 DNA: TGCAGCGTTTCGGGGACAGGGGGTCCAGATACGCAGTATTTT. It encodes CSVSGTGGPDTQYF.

This clone showed up just a few times. V usage is TRBV7-9 and J usage is TRBJ2-7; possibly TRBD1 for D (8 bases). Germline CDR1 is SEHNR and CDR2 is FQNEAQ (reference sequence). V lost 10 bases and J 5 bases, leaving 15 bases between the germline ends. The CDR3 sequence is 12 residues long. This CDR3 is CATNTGGDEQYF. CDR3 nucleotide sequence: TGTGCCACCAATACAGGGGGGGACGAGCAGTACTTC.

This chain links TRBV6-1 with TRBJ2-7; 7 bases map to TRBD1. CDR3 length: 13 residues. The germline CDR1 and CDR2 sequences are MNHNS and SASEGT. The V and J ends lost 6 bases and 4 bases, in that order; junction bases with no gene match: 6. The CDR3 bases are TGTGCCAGCAGGATAACAGGGGAGTACGAGCAGTACTTC. Its protein product is CASRITGEYEQYF.

V gene TRBV19 combines with J gene TRBJ2-7, with 12 bases matching TRBD2. Germline CDR1 is LNHDA and CDR2 is SQIVND (reference sequence). The V and J ends lost 3 bases and 4 bases, in that order; junction bases with no gene match: 13. This CDR3 is 18 amino acids long. CDR3: CASSIRISTSGRSYEQYF. CDR3 nucleotides: TGTGCCAGTAGTATTCGAATCTCGACTAGCGGGAGATCTTACGAGCAGTACTTC.

The chain is built from TRBV5-6 and TRBJ1-3; 7 bases match TRBD1. The CDR3 extends over 13 amino acids. Germline assignment: CDR1 SGHDT and CDR2 YYEEEE. With 6 bases clipped from V and 4 bases from J, the junction kept 4 bases outside the gene matches. In DNA form, the CDR3 reads TGTGCCAGCACCCGGGACAGAGGAAACACCATATATTTT. Translated, it gives CASTRDRGNTIYF.

This chain links TRBV18 with TRBJ1-2; 7 bases agree with TRBD1. The germline V gene has CDR1 KGHSH and CDR2 LQKENI. The CDR3 consists of 15 residues. V was pared by 0 bases and J by 6 bases, with 7 bases of the junction left unmatched. CDR3 bases: TGTGCCAGCTCACCACCGGACAGGAGCGGTAATGGCTACACCTTC. Amino acid sequence: CASSPPDRSGNGYTF.

The gene calls are TRBV2 and TRBJ1-5; 7 bases fit TRBD1. The CDR3 spans 13 residues. After removal of 6 bases from V and 4 bases from J, the junction contained 3 bases not matched to a gene. Germline V CDR1 and CDR2: SNHLY, FYNNEI. In DNA, the CDR3 is TGTGCCAGCAGCAGACAGGGAAATCAGCCCCAGCATTTT. Translated: CASSRQGNQPQHF.

The V call is TRBV19, the J call TRBJ2-6; the match to TRBD1 covers 8 bases. The germline CDR1 and CDR2 sequences are LNHDA and SQIVND (reference sequence). J lost 3 bases, V lost 6 bases, and 4 bases had no gene match. This CDR3 is built from 15 residues. This CDR3 reads CASRKDRDGANVLTF. The CDR3 DNA is TGTGCCAGTAGGAAGGACAGGGATGGGGCCAACGTCCTGACTTTC.

This sequence joins TRBV7-2 and TRBJ2-3; 8 bases are a match to TRBD2. Trimming at V came to 0 bases and at J to 4 bases, leaving 6 bases not matched to a gene. The CDR3 has 16 residues. CDR1 and CDR2 from the germline V gene are SGHTA and FQGNSA. CDR3 residues: CASSLAGTSGADTQYF. CDR3 nucleotide sequence: TGTGCCAGCAGCTTAGCCGGGACTAGTGGGGCAGATACGCAGTATTTT.

The rearrangement joins TRBV7-9 to TRBJ1-3, with D tentatively TRBD1 (6 bases). V lost 5 bases to trimming and J lost 2 bases, with 16 bases between them. The germline CDR1 and CDR2 sequences are SEHNR and FQNEAQ (reference sequence). The CDR3 spans 16 residues. CDR3 nucleotide sequence: TGTGCCAGCAGCATCCGAGGGGGGTTAACTGGAAACACCATATATTTT. Residues: CASSIRGGLTGNTIYF.

The V call is TRBV7-6, the J call TRBJ1-1, with unresolved D. There are 13 residues in the CDR3. V dropped 10 bases and J dropped 2 bases, with 14 bases sitting between them. Germline loops: CDR1 SGHVS, CDR2 FNYEAQ. This CDR3 reads CATLGPANTEAFF. CDR3 sequence (DNA): TGTGCCACCCTCGGGCCTGCTAACACTGAAGCTTTCTTT.

This chain uses TRBV19 with TRBJ2-1; 7 nucleotides agree with TRBD1. Losses at the gene ends were 4 bases for V and 1 base for J; bases not matched to a gene: 1. Germline V gene lookup returns CDR1 LNHDA and CDR2 SQIVND (reference sequence). The CDR3 loop spans 14 amino acids. In nucleotides, the CDR3 is TGTGCCAGTAGTAACAGGGGATCCTACAATGAGCAGTTCTTC. Its protein is CASSNRGSYNEQFF.

The J gene is TRBJ1-4, the V gene TRBV7-6, with 7 positions matching TRBD1. This CDR3 comprises 16 residues. Germline values: CDR1 SGHVS, CDR2 FNYEAQ. V lost 4 bases to trimming and J lost 8 bases; unmatched junction nucleotides: 13. The CDR3 region is CASSSTGSEYGEKLFF. The CDR3 nucleotides read TGTGCCAGCAGCTCGACAGGGTCAGAGTATGGGGAAAAACTGTTTTTT.

The CDR3 sequence is CASRPGQAYEQYF. The CDR3 region has the DNA TGTGCCAGCAGACCGGGACAGGCCTACGAGCAGTACTTC. V is TRBV6-5 and J is TRBJ2-7; 8 bases match TRBD1. V lost 6 bases to trimming and J lost 2 bases; unmatched junction nucleotides: 3. The CDR3 extends over 13 amino acids. CDR1 and CDR2 (germline): MNHEY, SVGAGI.

This rearrangement joins TRBV19 to TRBJ2-2; maybe TRBD1 (6 bases). Trimming took off 5 bases at V and 6 bases at J, with 19 bases between the two ends. The CDR3 runs to 16 residues. Germline V CDR1 and CDR2: LNHDA, SQIVND (reference sequence). Here the CDR3 DNA reads TGTGCCAGTAGTTTAAGCCCAGGAACAGGGTCCGGGGAGCTGTTTTTT. Translated: CASSLSPGTGSGELFF. The full variable domain, completed using reference TRBV19 and TRBJ2-2, is DGGITQSPKYLFRKEGQNVTLSCEQNLNHDAMYWYRQDPGQGLRLIYYSQIVNDFQKGDIAEGYSVSREKKESFPLTVTSAQKNPTAFYLCASSLSPGTGSGELFFGEGSRLTVL.

The V gene is TRBV11-2, the J gene TRBJ2-5; 7 positions match TRBD1. This CDR3 spans 14 amino acids. The V segment lost 1 base and the J segment 4 bases; nucleotides outside the gene matches: 3. Germline CDR1 reads SGHAT; CDR2 reads FQNNGV. The CDR3, as DNA: TGTGCCAGCAGCTTAGGTCCAGGGGGAGAGACCCAGTACTTC. Translating gives CASSLGPGGETQYF.

The V gene is TRBV5-1, the J gene TRBJ1-2; D is perhaps TRBD1 (6 bases). Per the germline V gene, CDR1 is SGHRS and CDR2 is YFSETQ. With 5 bases removed from V and 7 bases from J, the gap between germline ends came to 15 bases. The CDR3 runs to 13 residues. The CDR3 is CASSPGQPPGYTF. In DNA, the CDR3 is TGCGCCAGCAGTCCTGGACAGCCACCTGGCTACACCTTC.